A selection of T cell receptor beta chains follows, all from one sample in a study of T cells after yellow fever vaccination. TCRdb redid the calling of the 5' RACE reads with MiXCR, one entry per CDR3 protein. This table holds 450,000 to 550,000 distinct CDR3 sequences, 15% to 20% found once. The sequencing here drew on PBMCs, taken 15 days after the yellow fever booster vaccination. These TCRs come from a man aged 30 to 45 who received the YFV17D yellow fever vaccine. The CDR3 runs from the conserved cysteine through the conserved F or W. D genes are given only for firm matches. Expanded clones are given a class, and other clones once, few, many or no size at all.

j_call v_call d_call clone_size cdr3_nt cdr3_aa
TRBJ2-7 TRBV7-2 TRBD1 many TGTGCCAGCAGCCCCGGGACAGAGTACGAGCAGTACTTC CASSPGTEYEQYF
TRBJ2-7 TRBV27 TRBD2 few TGTGCCAGCCACCCGGGACTAACAGACTACGAGCAGTACTTC CASHPGLTDYEQYF
TRBJ2-3 TRBV29-1 - - TGCAGCGTCGCTCCGGGACATACCACAGATACGCAGTATTTT CSVAPGHTTDTQYF
TRBJ2-1 TRBV7-2 - few TGTGCCAGCAGCTTTGGCGCTAGCTCCTACAATGAGCAGTTCTTC CASSFGASSYNEQFF
TRBJ2-1 TRBV20-1 - - TGCAGTGCTAATCACGACTACAATGAGCAGTTCTTC CSANHDYNEQFF
TRBJ2-7 TRBV4-3 TRBD2 - TGCGCCAGCAGCCAAGAGTGGGGGACTAAACTCTCCTACGAGCAGTACTTC CASSQEWGTKLSYEQYF
TRBJ2-1 TRBV15 TRBD2 few TGTGCCACCAGCCTAGGACTAGCGGGCCCATCGGATGAGCAGTTCTTC CATSLGLAGPSDEQFF
TRBJ2-7 TRBV15 TRBD1 few TGTGCCACCAGCAAGACAGGGGACAGGAACGAGCAGTACTTC CATSKTGDRNEQYF
TRBJ1-4 TRBV19 TRBD1 - TGTGCCAGTAGTCCCGGACAGGGGATGACAGAAAAACTGTTTTTT CASSPGQGMTEKLFF
TRBJ2-3 TRBV6-1 - few TGTGCCAGCAGCCCCTGGAACACAGATACGCAGTATTTT CASSPWNTDTQYF
TRBJ2-3 TRBV7-2 - few TGTGCCACCTCACCCGGCGGGCTCCGCACAGATACGCAGTATTTT CATSPGGLRTDTQYF
TRBJ2-7 TRBV20-1 - - TGCAGTGCTAGAACGCCACAGGGCTCCTACGAGCAGTACTTC CSARTPQGSYEQYF
TRBJ1-2 TRBV7-6 - - TGTGCCAGCAGCCAAGTAGGGGATGGCTACACCTTC CASSQVGDGYTF
TRBJ2-1 TRBV7-2 TRBD2 - TGTGCCAGCAGCCTGGGACTAGCGGGAGGAATCAATGAGCAGTTCTTC CASSLGLAGGINEQFF
TRBJ1-1 TRBV10-3 TRBD1 few TGTGCCATCAGGGGGGACAGGGGCCGGAACACTGAAGCTTTCTTT CAIRGDRGRNTEAFF
TRBJ2-7 TRBV20-1 TRBD1 - TGCAGTGCTAGAGGGGAGTATCTTGGACAGGCCTCCTCCTACGAGCAGTACTTC CSARGEYLGQASSYEQYF